The TCR beta chain described here comes from a study of T-cell reconstitution after alpha-beta-depleted transplantation in children. The CDR3 has 12 amino acids. Trimming cost V 2 bases and J 4 bases, with 5 bases left between them. CDR1 is LGHDT and CDR2 is YNNKEL in the germline V gene (reference sequence). Unique molecular identifiers were incorporated into the prepared TCRbeta library. TCRdb re-analysed the PCR reads in MiXCR, keeping a single row per CDR3 protein. The table records approximately 390,000 distinct CDR3 sequences, about 11% of them present only once. This clonotype was recorded at least ten times.

This chain connects TRBV3-1 to TRBJ2-5; no clear D gene. The origin of this receptor is a human donor who donated a stem cell graft to a child with acute myeloid leukemia. This sample comprised PBMCs from the stem cell graft donor, obtained from the stem cell graft. In nucleotides, the CDR3 is TGTGCCAGCAGCCAACTAAGAGAGACCCAGTACTTC. Translating gives CASSQLRETQYF.